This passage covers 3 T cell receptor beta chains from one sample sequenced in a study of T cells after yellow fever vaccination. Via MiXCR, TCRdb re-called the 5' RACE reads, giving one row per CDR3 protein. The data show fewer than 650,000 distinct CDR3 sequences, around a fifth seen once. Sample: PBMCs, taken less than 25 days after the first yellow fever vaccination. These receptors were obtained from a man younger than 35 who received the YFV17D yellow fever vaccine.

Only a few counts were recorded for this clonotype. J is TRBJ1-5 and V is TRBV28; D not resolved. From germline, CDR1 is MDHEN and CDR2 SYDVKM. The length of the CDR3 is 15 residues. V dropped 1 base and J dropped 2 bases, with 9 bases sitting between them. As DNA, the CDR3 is TGTGCCAGCAGTTTATTAGGACTGGGCAATCAGCCCCAGCATTTT. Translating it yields CASSLLGLGNQPQHF. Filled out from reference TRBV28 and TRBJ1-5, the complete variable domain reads DVKVTQSSRYLVKRTGEKVFLECVQDMDHENMFWYRQDPGLGLRLIYFSYDVKMKEKGDIPEGYSVSREKKERFSLILESASTNQTSMYLCASSLLGLGNQPQHFGDGTRLSIL.

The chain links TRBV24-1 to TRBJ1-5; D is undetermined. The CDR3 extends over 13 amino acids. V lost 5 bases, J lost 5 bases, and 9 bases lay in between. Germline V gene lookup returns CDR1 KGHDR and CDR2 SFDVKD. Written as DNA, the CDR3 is TGTGCCACCAGTGTGGGCGCTGATCAGCCCCAGCATTTT. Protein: CATSVGADQPQHF.

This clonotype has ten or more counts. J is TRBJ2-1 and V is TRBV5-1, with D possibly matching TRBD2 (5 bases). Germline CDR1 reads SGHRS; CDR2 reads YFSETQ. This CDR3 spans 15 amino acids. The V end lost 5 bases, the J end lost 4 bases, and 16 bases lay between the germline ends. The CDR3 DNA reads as TGCGCCAGCAGAAGCGGATCCGTTGGGTACAATGAGCAGTTCTTC. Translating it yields CASRSGSVGYNEQFF.